This entry is about one TCR beta chain. Looked up from germline, CDR1 is SGHRS and CDR2 is YFSETQ. V lost 8 bases and J lost 5, with 26 bases in between. This CDR3 is built from 17 residues. Source study methods: Amplification with reference gene primers provided the estimates of nucleated cell counts. Some clones are missing from TCRdb's copy, which holds only in-frame ones; the method was immunoSEQ multiplex PCR. D and trimming were read from the DNA, whereas the V and J calls and clone size are those reported in that table. The sample carries 300,000 to 350,000 clones, approximately 90% recorded once. The entry originates in a study of blood T cell repertoires in COVID-19. Seattle enrolled patients during active infection and tracked them longitudinally.

The TCR comes from a woman aged 55-75 years with COVID-19, enrolled during active disease. Input material: peripheral blood. The chain couples TRBV5-1 to TRBJ1-5; no clear D gene. The CDR3 spells CASELACGESTYQPQHF. In DNA form, the CDR3 reads TGCGCCAGTGAGCTTGCTTGCGGGGAAAGCACCTATCAGCCCCAGCATTTT. Full variable domain (outside the CDR3, taken from reference TRBV5-1 and TRBJ1-5): KAGVTQTPRYLIKTRGQQVTLSCSPISGHRSVSWYQQTPGQGLQFLFEYFSETQRNKGNFPGRFSGRQFSNSRSEMNVSTLELGDSALYLCASELACGESTYQPQHFGDGTRLSIL.